The 16 T cell receptor beta chains listed next were all sequenced from one sample in a study of CD8 T cells in ankylosing spondylitis. Findings of the study overall: The study identified a TCR beta motif of several highly homologous variants that appeared characteristic of ankylosing spondylitis blood.

Using its own MiXCR run on the 5' RACE reads, TCRdb lists one record per CDR3 protein. The top ten clones hold approximately 15% of a sample with 200,000 to 250,000 distinct CDR3 sequences, about 7% of them seen once. No cognate antigen is known for these TCRs. The specimen was blood, either unsorted or a sorted T cell fraction (not recorded which). The receptor set was obtained from a male donor with ankylosing spondylitis.

In this sample, this clonotype turned up a few times. The V call is TRBV5-6, the J call TRBJ2-3; TRBD1 is a possible D gene (5 bases). In germline, CDR1 is SGHDT, CDR2 YYEEEE. This CDR3 contains 15 residues. Trimming removed 3 bases at V and 2 bases at J, with 13 bases between. The CDR3, as DNA: TGTGCCAGCAGCTACAGACAGCCTAACACAGATACGCAGTATTTT. Translated, it gives CASSYRQPNTDTQYF.

This clonotype was picked up a small number of times. The chain is built from TRBV13 and TRBJ2-5; D assignment may be TRBD1 or TRBD2 (6 bases each). V was pared by 5 bases and J by 5 bases, with 21 bases between. The CDR3 has 16 amino acids. Germline CDR1 and CDR2: PRHDT and FYEKMQ (reference sequence). CDR3 DNA: TGTGCCAGCAGCCCTTTCCGGTCCGGGGGCGGGGAGACCCAGTACTTC. Amino acids: CASSPFRSGGGETQYF. Filled out from reference TRBV13 and TRBJ2-5, the complete variable domain reads AAGVIQSPRHLIKEKRETATLKCYPIPRHDTVYWYQQGPGQDPQFLISFYEKMQSDKGSIPDRFSAQQFSDYHSELNMSSLELGDSALYFCASSPFRSGGGETQYFGPGTRLLVL.

This clonotype was counted at least ten times. The V and J genes are TRBV19 and TRBJ1-2; 7 bases line up with TRBD1. The CDR3 runs to 15 residues. V shed 5 bases, J shed 4 bases, and the junction held 10 bases outside the gene matches. Germline V CDR1 and CDR2: LNHDA, SQIVND (reference sequence). CDR3 coding DNA: TGTGCCAGTAGTTCCTGGGGACAGCTACTCTATGGCTACACCTTC. Encoded protein: CASSSWGQLLYGYTF.

Only a few counts were recorded for this clonotype. The rearrangement links TRBV18 to TRBJ1-4; D ambiguous. The CDR3 runs 18 residues. Germline CDR1 is KGHSH and CDR2 is LQKENI. Trimming cost V 2 bases and J 5 bases, with 21 bases left between them. The CDR3 region is CASSPKRKMGLRNEKLFF. The CDR3, as DNA: TGTGCCAGCTCACCAAAGAGGAAGATGGGCCTCAGAAATGAAAAACTGTTTTTT.

The chain carries TRBV20-1 and TRBJ1-4; the D gene is possibly TRBD1 (5 bases). Per germline, CDR1 DFQATT and CDR2 SNEGSKA (reference sequence). CDR3 length: 13 residues. Trimming removed 4 bases from V and 8 bases from J, with 14 bases in between. In DNA form, the CDR3 reads TGCAGTGCTATACCCAGGGAGAAAGAAAAACTGTTTTTT. Amino acid sequence: CSAIPREKEKLFF.

V is TRBV5-1 and J is TRBJ2-7; maybe TRBD2 (5 bases). The CDR3 runs 16 residues. Trimming shortened V by 1 base and J by 5 bases, and 19 bases separated the two germline ends. Germline CDR1 and CDR2: SGHRS and YFSETQ. The CDR3 region is CASSLRGSPKVDEQYF. In DNA form, the CDR3 reads TGCGCCAGCAGCTTGCGGGGAAGTCCCAAAGTCGACGAGCAGTACTTC.

The gene calls are TRBV4-1 and TRBJ1-2; no clear D. The CDR3 is made up of 13 amino acids. Between the trimmed V and J ends, which lost 3 bases and 8 bases, there was a span of 13 bases. CDR1 is MGHRA, CDR2 YSYEKL, per germline. Here the CDR3 DNA reads TGCGCCAGCAGCCACACTCTACGGACGGGCTACACCTTC. Encoded protein: CASSHTLRTGYTF.

This clonotype was observed many times. This rearrangement joins TRBV4-3 to TRBJ2-1; 7 bases are shared with TRBD1. The V gene's germline CDR1 is LGHNA and CDR2 YSLEER. The CDR3 runs 18 residues. The V and J ends lost 1 base and 3 bases, in that order; junction bases with no gene match: 12. CDR3 residues: CASSQGSSTGTYYNEQFF. CDR3 in DNA: TGCGCCAGCAGCCAAGGCTCCTCGACAGGGACCTACTACAATGAGCAGTTCTTC.

This clonotype was observed many times. In nucleotides, the CDR3 is TGCGCCAGCAGCCAAGGGACTAGCCCTACCTACAATGAGCAGTTCTTC. Protein product: CASSQGTSPTYNEQFF. The rearrangement uses TRBV4-3 and TRBJ2-1, with 8 positions matching TRBD2. Trimming at V came to 1 base and at J to 2 bases, leaving 4 bases not matched to a gene. CDR3 size: 16 residues. From germline, CDR1 is LGHNA and CDR2 YSLEER.

The chain joins TRBV15 to TRBJ2-1; a possible D gene is TRBD2 (6 bases). V was shortened by 0 bases and J by 9 bases, with 18 bases between the two germline ends. Per the germline V gene, CDR1 is LNHNV and CDR2 is YYDKDF (reference sequence). The CDR3 covers 16 residues. The CDR3 DNA reads TGTGCCACCAGCAGAGATTGGGGAGCGCGGGGCGGTGAGCAGTTCTTC. Residues: CATSRDWGARGGEQFF.

This clonotype was seen many times. The CDR3 region is CSVLAPSSYEQYF. As DNA, the CDR3 is TGCAGCGTTCTTGCGCCCAGCTCCTACGAGCAGTACTTC. V is TRBV29-1 and J is TRBJ2-7; D not resolved. The CDR3 contains 13 residues. Germline-derived CDR1 and CDR2 are SQVTM and ANQGSEA. The V and J ends lost 5 bases and 0 bases respectively, with 11 bases between them.

The rearrangement links TRBV7-9 to TRBJ2-7; the D gene is possibly TRBD2 (6 bases). The length of the CDR3 is 14 residues. Trimming took 2 bases from V and 2 from J, leaving 10 bases between them. Germline V gene lookup returns CDR1 SEHNR and CDR2 FQNEAQ (reference sequence). CDR3 region: CASSLTGATYEQYF. Here the CDR3 DNA reads TGTGCCAGCAGCTTAACGGGAGCGACCTACGAGCAGTACTTC.

This clonotype was recorded at least ten times. The chain joins TRBV12-3 or TRBV12-4 to TRBJ1-2; no reliable D call. The CDR3 is 14 residues long. Trimming stripped 2 bases from V and 1 base from J, with 8 bases between. CDR3 in amino acids: CASSLNTDNYGYTF. CDR3 nucleotide sequence: TGTGCCAGCAGTTTAAATACAGATAACTATGGCTACACCTTC.

Ten or more counts support this clonotype. Written as DNA, the CDR3 is TGCGCCAGCGGCAAGACAGGTTACGAGCAGTACTTC. This translates into CASGKTGYEQYF. This chain joins TRBV5-1 and TRBJ2-7, with D possibly TRBD1 on 6 matching bases. The V gene's germline CDR1 is SGHRS and CDR2 YFSETQ. Trimming cost V 7 bases and J 4 bases, with 12 bases left between them. The CDR3 consists of 12 residues. The full variable domain, with the rest looked up from reference TRBV5-1 and TRBJ2-7, is KAGVTQTPRYLIKTRGQQVTLSCSPISGHRSVSWYQQTPGQGLQFLFEYFSETQRNKGNFPGRFSGRQFSNSRSEMNVSTLELGDSALYLCASGKTGYEQYFGPGTRLTVT.

V and J are TRBV5-4 and TRBJ1-5; D may be TRBD1 (6 bases). Germline CDR1 is SGHNT and CDR2 is YYREEE (reference sequence). V lost 3 bases to trimming and J lost 4 bases, with 14 bases between them. The CDR3 is made up of 15 amino acids. The CDR3 nucleotides are TGTGCCAGCAGCTACCAACGGGACACTAATCAGCCCCAGCATTTT. This sequence encodes CASSYQRDTNQPQHF.

This clonotype was detected many times. The chain employs TRBV6-1 and TRBJ1-1, with 9 bases fitting TRBD1. CDR3 size: 14 residues. V lost 6 bases and J lost 6; bases outside the gene matches: 8. Germline V CDR1 and CDR2: MNHNS, SASEGT. DNA for the CDR3: TGTGCCAGCAGCACCACAGGGGGCCGCGCTGAAGCTTTCTTT. The encoded protein is CASSTTGGRAEAFF.